The next 28 T cell receptor beta chains were all read from a single sample in a study of blood T cell repertoires in COVID-19. Only in-frame clones appear in the TCRdb table, and some are missing; sequencing was by immunoSEQ multiplex PCR. This sample has 200,000 or so clones, with about nine tenths found just once. The sequencing sample was made of peripheral blood. The receptors were gathered from a man in his 70s with acute or convalescent COVID-19.

V is TRBV7-3 and J is TRBJ2-5, with 12 bases fitting TRBD2. The CDR3 totals 14 residues. CDR1 is SGHTA and CDR2 is FQGTGA in the germline V gene. Trimming took 5 bases from V and 8 from J; bases not matched to a gene: 6. CDR3 in DNA: TGTGCCAGCAGCCAGACTAGCGGGAGTGGAACCCAGTACTTC. It translates to CASSQTSGSGTQYF.

V and J are TRBV6-1 and TRBJ1-5; the D gene is possibly TRBD1 (6 bases). The CDR3 runs 15 residues. The ends were cut back, 0 bases at V and 9 bases at J, with 15 bases in the middle. Germline lookup yields CDR1 MNHNS and CDR2 SASEGT. The CDR3 DNA sequence: TGTGCCAGCAGTGAAGCAGGGGGTGTCAAGGGGCCCCAGCATTTT. Residues: CASSEAGGVKGPQHF.

The chain has TRBV3-1 (or the pseudogene TRBV3-2) and TRBJ1-2; perhaps TRBD1 as D (5 bases). CDR1 and CDR2 (germline): LGHDT, YNNKEL (reference sequence). Trimming cost V 2 bases and J 6 bases, with 10 bases left between them. There are 13 residues in the CDR3. CDR3 protein: CASSQLLGDGYTF. DNA of the CDR3: TGTGCCAGCAGCCAATTGCTAGGGGATGGCTACACCTTC.

The chain employs TRBV27 and TRBJ2-1, with 8 bases lining up with TRBD2. The CDR3 has 14 residues. CDR1 MNHEY and CDR2 SMNVEV come from the germline V gene (reference sequence). V trimming: 5 bases; J trimming: 8 bases; junction bases outside the gene matches: 8. Here the CDR3 reads CASSPGTRGHEQFF. DNA for the CDR3: TGTGCCAGCAGTCCCGGGACTAGGGGCCATGAGCAGTTCTTC.

V usage is TRBV28 and J usage is TRBJ2-7; 7 nucleotides match TRBD1. The germline gives CDR1 MDHEN, CDR2 SYDVKM. V dropped 8 bases and J dropped 0; count of bases not matched to a gene: 10. The CDR3 contains 15 residues. CDR3 residues: CASRTQQGSSYEQYF. CDR3 DNA: TGTGCCAGCCGAACACAACAGGGGAGCTCCTACGAGCAGTACTTC. Together with reference TRBV28 and TRBJ2-7, the CDR3 gives the full variable domain: DVKVTQSSRYLVKRTGEKVFLECVQDMDHENMFWYRQDPGLGLRLIYFSYDVKMKEKGDIPEGYSVSREKKERFSLILESASTNQTSMYLCASRTQQGSSYEQYFGPGTRLTVT.

The chain uses TRBV10-3 and TRBJ2-7, with TRBD2 matching 12 bases. V shed 5 bases and J 0 bases; nucleotides not matched to a gene: 5. This CDR3 has 16 residues. Per germline, CDR1 ENHRY and CDR2 SYGVKD. The chain's CDR3 is CAISPGLAGSSYEQYF. The CDR3 region has the DNA TGTGCCATCAGTCCTGGACTAGCGGGGAGCTCCTACGAGCAGTACTTC.

The rearrangement uses TRBV27 and TRBJ1-1; TRBD1 agrees at 7 bases. The J segment lost 1 base and the V segment lost 3 bases, leaving 2 bases of the junction unmatched. Per germline, CDR1 MNHEY and CDR2 SMNVEV (reference sequence). CDR3 size: 14 residues. As DNA, the CDR3 is TGTGCCAGCAGTTTCGGGACAGCGAACACTGAAGCTTTCTTT. This codes for CASSFGTANTEAFF.

The chain employs TRBV28 and TRBJ2-7; 12 nucleotides align to TRBD2. Germline assignment: CDR1 MDHEN and CDR2 SYDVKM. The CDR3 is 15 amino acids. J lost 6 bases, V lost 8 bases, and 11 bases had no gene match. CDR3 protein: CASSGTSGLDREQYF. The DNA for the CDR3 is TGTGCCAGCTCCGGGACTAGCGGGTTGGATCGCGAGCAGTACTTC. The full variable domain, in which reference TRBV28 and TRBJ2-7 provide the parts outside the CDR3, is DVKVTQSSRYLVKRTGEKVFLECVQDMDHENMFWYRQDPGLGLRLIYFSYDVKMKEKGDIPEGYSVSREKKERFSLILESASTNQTSMYLCASSGTSGLDREQYFGPGTRLTVT.

The rearrangement joins TRBV6-5 to TRBJ2-1; no clear D. The CDR3 consists of 15 residues. Per germline, CDR1 MNHEY and CDR2 SVGAGI. Trimming took off 7 bases at V and 9 bases at J, with 22 bases between the two ends. CDR3 nucleotide sequence: TGTGCCAGCACCCTGAATGGGCAGGTTGGTGGTGAGCAGTTCTTC. It specifies CASTLNGQVGGEQFF.

V and J are TRBV11-2 and TRBJ1-3, with D maybe TRBD1 (6 bases). V gave up 3 bases and J gave up 2 bases, with 8 bases separating them. CDR3 length: 14 residues. CDR1 is SGHAT and CDR2 is FQNNGV in the germline V gene. CDR3 loop: CASSFGGAGNTIYF. The CDR3, as DNA: TGTGCCAGCAGCTTTGGGGGCGCTGGAAACACCATATATTTT.

J is TRBJ2-7 and V is TRBV18; TRBD1 agrees at 7 bases. V lost 3 bases and J lost 9; bases outside the gene matches: 11. The CDR3 is made up of 14 amino acids. Germline V lookup: CDR1 KGHSH, CDR2 LQKENI. The CDR3 is CASSPEPTGLGQYF. CDR3 bases: TGTGCCAGCTCACCCGAGCCGACAGGGCTAGGGCAGTACTTC.

In its sample, this clone was seen a few times. The V call is TRBV24-1, the J call TRBJ2-5; TRBD2 might be the D (6 bases). This CDR3 region has 16 residues. The V and J ends lost 3 bases and 4 bases respectively, with 17 bases between them. CDR1 KGHDR and CDR2 SFDVKD come from the germline V gene. DNA of the CDR3: TGTGCCACCAGTGATCTGGGATCGGGAGATGGAGAGACCCAGTACTTC. Its protein is CATSDLGSGDGETQYF.

Only a few counts were recorded for this clone. The chain recombines TRBV6-4 with TRBJ2-1, with D tentatively TRBD1 (6 bases). Germline V lookup: CDR1 MRHNA, CDR2 SNTAGT. V dropped 5 bases and J dropped 5 bases, with 16 bases sitting between them. The CDR3 is 15 residues long. CDR3 loop: CASSLQGLANNEQFF. DNA for the CDR3: TGTGCCAGCAGTCTACAGGGCTTAGCGAACAATGAGCAGTTCTTC.

The gene calls are TRBV4-3 and TRBJ2-5; weak D call: TRBD2 (5 bases). Trimming stripped 0 bases from V and 9 bases from J, with 11 bases between. The V gene's germline CDR1 is LGHNA and CDR2 YSLEER. The CDR3 is 13 residues long. CDR3 sequence: CASSQDVLRAQYF. As DNA, the CDR3 is TGCGCCAGCAGCCAAGATGTCCTGAGGGCCCAGTACTTC.

The CDR3 DNA reads TGCGCCAGCAGCTTGATTAGCGTGCGCTCCTACAATGAGCAGTTCTTC. Its protein product is CASSLISVRSYNEQFF. The chain joins TRBV5-1 to TRBJ2-1; tentative D call: TRBD2 (5 bases). Per the germline V gene, CDR1 is SGHRS and CDR2 is YFSETQ. This CDR3 is built from 16 residues. V was clipped by 1 base and J by 0 bases, with 11 bases between them.

The gene calls are TRBV20-1 and TRBJ2-3; D uncertain. The CDR3 spans 13 residues. V lost 3 bases and J 2 bases, leaving 9 bases between the germline ends. The germline V gene encodes CDR1 DFQATT and CDR2 SNEGSKA (reference sequence). CDR3 sequence (DNA): TGCAGTGCTAGTTCTCACTTCACAGATACGCAGTATTTT. Its protein product is CSASSHFTDTQYF.

V gene TRBV5-1 combines with J gene TRBJ2-3, with 10 bases that match TRBD2. This CDR3 comprises 14 residues. J lost 6 bases, V lost 4 bases, and 5 bases had no gene match. Germline V gene data show CDR1 as SGHRS and CDR2 as YFSETQ. The chain's CDR3 is CASSEAGGVDTQYF. In DNA form, the CDR3 reads TGCGCCAGCAGCGAAGCGGGAGGGGTGGATACGCAGTATTTT.

This clone was seen once. The chain carries TRBV12-3 or TRBV12-4 and TRBJ2-5; D is uncertain. The CDR3 contains 13 residues. The V and J ends lost 3 bases and 1 base respectively, with 6 bases between them. The CDR3 loop reads CASSFAVQETQYF. DNA of the CDR3: TGTGCCAGCAGTTTTGCGGTCCAAGAGACCCAGTACTTC.

The chain is built from TRBV27 and TRBJ1-2; 8 bases align to TRBD1. Germline V gives CDR1 MNHEY, CDR2 SMNVEV (reference sequence). Unmatched junction bases numbered 12, after V lost 6 bases and J lost 3 bases. CDR3 length: 16 residues. CDR3 sequence (DNA): TGTGCCAGCAGACCAGACAGGGGTGTCTACTACTATGGCTACACCTTC. Translation: CASRPDRGVYYYGYTF.

The J gene is TRBJ2-7, the V gene TRBV6-5, with 12 nucleotides matching TRBD2. Germline trimming cut 6 bases from V and 7 bases from J; bases unmatched to any gene: 7. The CDR3 consists of 14 residues. CDR1 is MNHEY and CDR2 is SVGAGI in the germline V gene. The CDR3 bases are TGTGCCAGCAGCGTACTAGCGGGAGGCCGAGAGCAGTACTTC. Encoded protein: CASSVLAGGREQYF.

This chain connects TRBV18 to TRBJ1-1; 9 bases map to TRBD1. Germline V lookup: CDR1 KGHSH, CDR2 LQKENI. Germline trimming cut 4 bases from V and 2 bases from J; bases unmatched to any gene: 5. This CDR3 region has 15 residues. CDR3: CASSQRQGGNTEAFF. Here the CDR3 DNA reads TGTGCCAGCTCACAAAGACAGGGGGGAAACACTGAAGCTTTCTTT.

V usage is TRBV4-3 and J usage is TRBJ2-1; 8 bases agree with TRBD1. Germline assignment: CDR1 LGHNA and CDR2 YSLEER. V trimming: 1 base; J trimming: 9 bases; junction bases outside the gene matches: 11. The CDR3 has 16 residues. The CDR3 region is CASSQVLAGGYSEQFF. The CDR3 DNA follows: TGCGCCAGCAGCCAAGTGTTGGCAGGGGGCTATAGTGAGCAGTTCTTC.

The rearrangement joins TRBV28 to TRBJ2-7, with 8 bases identical to TRBD2. There are 15 residues in the CDR3. CDR1 and CDR2 (germline): MDHEN, SYDVKM. V was clipped by 5 bases and J by 1 base; unmatched bases: 7. The CDR3 protein is CASSGASGLSYEQYF. The CDR3 coding sequence is TGTGCCAGCAGTGGGGCTAGCGGGTTGTCCTACGAGCAGTACTTC.

This rearrangement joins TRBV7-9 to TRBJ2-1, with D possibly matching TRBD1 (6 bases). The V end lost 5 bases, the J end lost 4 bases, and 12 bases lay between the germline ends. This CDR3 region has 14 residues. Germline assignment: CDR1 SEHNR and CDR2 FQNEAQ (reference sequence). The CDR3 DNA is TGTGCCAGCAGCCACAGGGTAGCGTACAATGAGCAGTTCTTC. Its protein is CASSHRVAYNEQFF.

This chain joins TRBV6-6 and TRBJ1-5, with 10 bases aligning to TRBD1. The CDR3 runs to 15 residues. J lost 6 bases, V lost 5 bases, and 7 bases had no gene match. The germline CDR1 and CDR2 sequences are MNHNY and SVGAGI (reference sequence). The CDR3 spells CASSQGQGVSQPQHF. The CDR3 bases are TGTGCCAGCAGTCAAGGACAGGGGGTATCTCAGCCCCAGCATTTT.

The chain combines TRBV12-2 with TRBJ1-2; no check of the table's D call, TRBD1, against the DNA was made. TRBV12-2 counts as a pseudogene. The CDR3 is 17 amino acids. The CDR3, as DNA: TGTGCAAGTCGCTTATGCAGGGGTAGGGTGATGGACTATGGCTACACCTTC. Translating gives CASRLCRGRVMDYGYTF.

This chain uses TRBV27 with TRBJ2-3, with 7 positions matching TRBD1. In germline, CDR1 is MNHEY, CDR2 SMNVEV (reference sequence). CDR3 size: 15 residues. V gave up 0 bases and J gave up 5 bases; unmatched junction bases: 5. In DNA form, the CDR3 reads TGTGCCAGCAGTTTATCCCGACAGGGCCAAGATACGCAGTATTTT. This sequence encodes CASSLSRQGQDTQYF.

The V gene is TRBV3-1 (or the pseudogene TRBV3-2), the J gene TRBJ1-6; no reliable D call. This CDR3 comprises 14 residues. Germline V gene lookup returns CDR1 LGHDT and CDR2 YNNKEL (reference sequence). Trimming took 0 bases from V and 7 from J, leaving 7 bases between them. The chain's CDR3 is CASSQDFGNSPLHF. DNA for the CDR3: TGTGCCAGCAGCCAAGATTTCGGGAATTCACCCCTCCACTTT.